Sequencing of this T cell receptor (beta chain) was carried out in a study of shared clonotypes between healthy human individuals. V lost 6 bases and J lost 4, with 12 bases in between. CDR3 size: 13 residues. Germline V gene data show CDR1 as LNHDA and CDR2 as SQIVND (reference sequence). CD45RO negativity and positive selection for CCR7 defined naive CD8 cells, a population that excluded terminally differentiated effector memory CD45RA+ cells. Study conclusions and caveats: Expectations were that clonotype sharing among donors would be affected by sequencing depth. A generally larger estimated richness was seen in naive subsets than in memory subsets. Around 5.4% of naive CD4 clonotypes were common to several donors.

About this clone: Its specificity is unknown.

As originally analysed: In the immunoSEQ data, sequences were junction-only and lacked quality scores, so filtering differed. TCRdb's table, derived via immunoSEQ multiplex PCR, lists solely in-frame clones and lacks some. That table furnishes V, J and clone size, whereas the DNA furnished D and trimming. The sample holds under 850,000 clones, 85% to 95% seen once. The TCR sequence derives from a man in his thirties or forties in good health. The material sequenced was naive CD8+ T cells sorted from blood. The chain carries TRBV19 and TRBJ1-1; D unresolved. The CDR3 DNA reads TGTGCCAGTAGGAAATTTGTGGGCACTGAAGCTTTCTTT. As protein: CASRKFVGTEAFF.